The sequence of this T cell receptor (beta chain) was determined in a study of T cell responses to AZD1222 COVID-19 vaccine. The CDR3 spans 12 residues. With 5 bases removed from V and 3 bases from J, the gap between germline ends came to 5 bases. Germline lookup yields CDR1 SGHTA and CDR2 FQGNSA. Assay used: immunoSEQ multiplex PCR; TCRdb lists only in-frame clones, some missing. The table lists about 18,000 clones, roughly 91% of them singletons, with 8% to 10% in the top ten. The rearrangement links TRBV7-2 to TRBJ1-5; D gene ambiguous. This TCR was recovered from an adult who received the AZD1222 COVID-19 vaccine. The source was peripheral blood, collected 28 days after the second AZD1222 dose. CDR3 region: CASSLNNQPQHF. Written as DNA, the CDR3 is TGTGCCAGCAGCCTTAACAATCAGCCCCAGCATTTT. Drawing the rest from reference TRBV7-2 and TRBJ1-5, the complete variable domain is GAGVSQSPSNKVTEKGKDVELRCDPISGHTALYWYRQSLGQGLEFLIYFQGNSAPDKSGLPSDRFSAERTGGSVSTLTIQRTQQEDSAVYLCASSLNNQPQHFGDGTRLSIL.